This T cell receptor beta chain emerged from a study of cytomegalovirus exposure and HLA in healthy donors (TCRdb year 2017). Concerning the study at large: An earlier analysis of under 600 of the donors reported 250 to 350 Gb of sequence data and 117 million unique TCR beta sequences from 150 million to 200 million T cells. Rather than using new phenotypic data, the later analysis identified candidate immune exposures from TCR beta sequences and from how often those sequences occurred across donors. The number of typed donors differed by locus: about 629-640 for A, B, C, DRB1 and DQB1; 500 to 550 for DQA1; roughly 600 for DPA1; and around 470 for DPB1. To predict cytomegalovirus infection status, the study brought together high-throughput TCR immunosequencing, statistical association of individual TCRs with disease status, and machine learning. Among about 360 genotyped donors of the cohort, an average of approximately 250,000 unique TCR beta nucleotide sequences were sequenced per donor, approximately 20% of them non-productive. The study aimed to test whether cataloging public T cell receptors could reveal signatures of past pathogen exposure. To study patterns of TCR occurrence, a later analysis re-analyzed previously published TCR beta repertoires from 700 or so donors and added high-resolution HLA genotyping. An earlier analysis of around 580 of the donors used high-throughput TCR beta sequencing to judge whether each TCR beta V gene segment behaved as functional or pseudogenic. An early release that covered fewer than 750 HLA-typed donors contained about 300 gigabases of sequencing data and around 80 million unique TCR sequences. HLA typing included class I and class II loci at four-digit resolution. Donor age, sex, ethnicity and CMV serostatus were collected together with the repertoire data. Among the roughly 380 genotyped donors, about 83% belonged to the genetic ancestry cluster associated with self-reported Caucasian donors. Every repertoire in the discovery cohort had been generated on one and the same sequencing platform. In a later genetic analysis, genome-wide SNP genotypes for about 55% of the roughly 700 donors were used, and that subset was treated as a discovery cohort. Five DR-DQ haplotypes were treated as single units for association and clustering because of strong linkage in the cohort. The T cell repertoires of under 750 subjects were profiled by immunosequencing and related to cytomegalovirus serostatus. Along with the roughly 670-subject first cohort, a separate validation cohort of over a hundred different subjects was used. Findings and caveats that apply to the study as a whole: Some IMGT-functional V segments, including TRBV6-2 and TRBV6-3, could not be distinguished by the 87-base-pair reads and were therefore excluded. Compared with the approximately 710-donor mean, donors in an Asian-associated ancestry cluster had fewer N-insertions in productive TCRs, according to a later genetic analysis. Most CMV-associated TCR beta chains appeared to be HLA-restricted in a later analysis, and the HLA associations seemed to be driven largely by CMV exposure. Compared with equally common non-associated chains, HLA-associated TCR beta chains in a later analysis were more clonally expanded and had lower generation probabilities. A later analysis found that TCR association rates varied across HLA loci, with DRB1 alleles showing the most associated TCRs and HLA-C alleles the fewest. According to the authors, the approach could potentially be generalized to other disease states and immunological phenotypes. Correlated functional status among segregating V segments might be attributable to linkage disequilibrium, but an unknown experimental factor could not be ruled out. For the cohort, immune exposure information was limited to CMV serostatus. In an earlier analysis of more than 450 of the donors, most TCR beta V segments were observed in productive rearrangements about 90% or about 30% of the time, broadly matching IMGT annotations. Cytomegalovirus status was reported to be diagnosed by the classifier with high specificity and sensitivity in both the original and validation cohorts. In a later analysis, several top co-occurrence clusters were reported to appear linked to parvovirus B19, influenza, CMV and Epstein-Barr virus. Fewer than 20 rarely observed V segments, including chromosome 9 orphons, were excluded from the earlier analysis of several hundred of the donors because counts were too low. V-gene and J-gene trimming of TCR beta chains was associated with a missense DCLRE1C variant in a later genetic analysis, and the association was replicated in an independent cohort. This cohort had only TCR beta chains sequenced, and the lack of alpha or paired-chain data limited which features could be detected. Because some donors lacked HLA typing at each locus, the association tests relied only on the typed subset. At a false discovery rate of 0.05, a later analysis linked roughly 17,000 TCR beta sequences to specific HLA alleles. A further reported finding was that TCR beta sequences accurately predicted the HLA-A and HLA-B alleles for most subjects in the first cohort. A cluster of highly shared sequence variants was judged likely to be a technical artifact of the sequencing pipeline. Assigning TCR associations to individual alleles was difficult when HLA alleles, especially DR and DQ, strongly co-occurred. The study gave a list of 150 to 200 TCR beta chains associated with cytomegalovirus. A few of the identified cytomegalovirus-associated TCR beta chains were confirmed in vitro to be specific for cytomegalovirus antigens. The presence/absence analyses assumed that sequencing depth was roughly uniform across donors, and that assumption may not be true. While some public TCRs were present in many individuals, most TCR sequences turned up only very rarely across donors.

Inclusive of the bounding cysteine and phenylalanine, the CDR3 is 12 residues long. Only CDR3 DNA remains: 36 bases, in frame from the first base. V is trimmed back by 10 bases and J by 7 bases, and the junction contains 7 bases that no gene match accounts for. As encoded in the germline V gene, CDR1 is MNHEY while CDR2 is SVGAGI. The protocol used for the library was the immunoSEQ multiplex PCR assay. For the multiplex PCR, a mixture combining 60 forward primers for TCR Vbeta segments and 13 reverse primers for TCR Jbeta segments was used. Amplification of the CDR3 region of rearranged TCR beta genes was performed with a multiplex PCR assay on genomic DNA. The Illumina HiSeq System was used to sequence the amplified TCR beta libraries as 87-base-pair reads. From the authors' description of their analysis: Across the roughly 670 repertoires, a later analysis counted around 80 million unique TCR beta chains, around 10 million of which were shared by at least two donors. Raw reads were error-corrected and collapsed into unique sequences with a nearest-neighbor algorithm that merged closely related sequences to remove PCR and sequencing errors. Alignment of CDR3 sequences to IMGT reference sequences was used to assign V, D and J gene segments. Each retained sequence needed at least a six-nucleotide match to both a V gene segment and a J gene segment. Rearrangements were classified as productive when the CDR3 lacked stop codons and remained in frame with V and J, and all other rearrangements were classified as non-productive. CDR3 was defined by IMGT convention, running from the second conserved V-encoded cysteine to the conserved J-encoded phenylalanine. The earlier analysis of approximately 500 of the donors excluded sequences that lacked an unambiguous match to a single V gene segment. An earlier analysis of fewer than 750 of the donors called V segments functional above 56.7% productive rearrangements and segregating when the between-donor standard deviation exceeded 5%. To diagnose cytomegalovirus status from the catalog of TCR beta chain sequences, a statistical classification framework was built. A later analysis assigned V and J genes by comparing TCR nucleotide sequences with IMGT/GENE-DB human TR gene sequences. The TCRdist pipeline was used in a later analysis to assign CDR3 sequences and most-parsimonious VDJ recombination scenarios. In a later analysis, each TCR beta chain was defined by its CDR3 amino acid sequence together with its V-gene family, and reads without a unique V-gene family were excluded. As a way to deal with suspected cross-contamination and a sequencing artifact, a later analysis dropped 640 or so nucleotide sequences that were highly shared and had low generation probability. In a later analysis, a clonal expansion index for each public chain was calculated from normalized within-repertoire ranks of inferred template counts. A later analysis computed generation probabilities with a VDJ recombination model fitted to out-of-frame rearrangements, and checked the results against IGoR. In a later analysis, TCR-TCR, TCR-HLA and TCR-CMV co-occurrence was scored with hypergeometric tests, and a repertoire-size bias correction was applied to TCR pairs. In a later analysis, false discovery rates were estimated by permuting HLA or CMV assignments 20 times. In a later analysis, co-occurring TCRs were grouped using DBSCAN, and TCRdist sequence similarity was added for clustering within HLA-allele-positive subsets. Co-occurrence clustering excluded repertoires with fewer than 30,000 or more than 120,000 public chains, plus five with anomalous nucleotide sharing. TCRdb obtained this table from immuneACCESS and retained in-frame rearrangements with V and J assigned. These tables miss some clones; where compared with another copy, unresolved V genes account for less than half of the shortfall, and the remainder is unexplained. V, J and clone size derive from that table, while D and trimming were established from the DNA sequence. The sample includes roughly 200,000 clones, with around four fifths observed a single time. 0.58% of the sample comes from the top ten.

On this clone itself: Its antigen has not been determined. The record has no base qualities; no much larger clone is one base away.

The cohort comprised under 700 healthy bone marrow donors. At the time of sampling, every cohort member was nominally healthy, though immune exposures that went unrecorded were likely present. The donor was CMV seronegative and was included in the group of a few hundred seronegative cohort members. A peripheral blood sample was collected from each donor, and TCR beta sequencing was performed on peripheral blood mononuclear cells. Genomic DNA extraction from the blood cell samples was performed with the Qiagen DNeasy Blood Extraction Kit. The receptor comes from a woman in her 40s in good health and CMV-seronegative. Material for sequencing was PBMCs. The V gene is TRBV6-5 and the J gene is TRBJ1-1, and 9 junctional nucleotides match TRBD1. The nucleotide sequence is TGTGCCACCGGACAGGGGTTTGTTGAAGCTTTCTTT. This sequence encodes CATGQGFVEAFF.